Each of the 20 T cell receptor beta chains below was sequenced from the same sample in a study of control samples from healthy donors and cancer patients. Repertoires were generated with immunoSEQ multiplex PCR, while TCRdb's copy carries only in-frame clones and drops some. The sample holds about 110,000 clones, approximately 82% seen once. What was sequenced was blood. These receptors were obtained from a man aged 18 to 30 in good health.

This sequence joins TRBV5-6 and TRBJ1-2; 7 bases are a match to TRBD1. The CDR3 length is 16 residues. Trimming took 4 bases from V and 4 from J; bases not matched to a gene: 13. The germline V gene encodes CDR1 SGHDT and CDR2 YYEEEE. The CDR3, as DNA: TGTGCCAGCAGCCAGAACGTAGCCGACAGGGTCTATGGCTACACCTTC. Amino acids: CASSQNVADRVYGYTF.

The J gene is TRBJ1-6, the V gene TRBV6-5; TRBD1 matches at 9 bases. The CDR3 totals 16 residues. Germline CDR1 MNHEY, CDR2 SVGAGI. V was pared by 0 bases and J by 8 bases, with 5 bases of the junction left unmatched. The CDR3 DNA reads TGTGCCAGCAGTTACTCGACAGGGGGTATTCATTCACCCCTCCACTTT. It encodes CASSYSTGGIHSPLHF.

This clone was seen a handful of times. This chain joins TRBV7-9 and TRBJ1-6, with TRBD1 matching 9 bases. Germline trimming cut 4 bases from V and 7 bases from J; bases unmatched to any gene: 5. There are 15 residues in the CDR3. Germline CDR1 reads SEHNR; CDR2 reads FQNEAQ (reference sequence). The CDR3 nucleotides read TGTGCCAGCAGCTCATGGACAGGGGAGAATTCACCCCTCCACTTT. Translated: CASSSWTGENSPLHF.

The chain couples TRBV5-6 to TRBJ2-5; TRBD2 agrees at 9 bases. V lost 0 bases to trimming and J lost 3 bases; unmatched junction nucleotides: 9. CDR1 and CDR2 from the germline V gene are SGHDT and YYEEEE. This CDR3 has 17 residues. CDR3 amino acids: CASSLGLAVIPKETQYF. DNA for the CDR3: TGTGCCAGCAGCTTGGGACTAGCGGTGATCCCAAAAGAGACCCAGTACTTC. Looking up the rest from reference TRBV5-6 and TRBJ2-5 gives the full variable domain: DAGVTQSPTHLIKTRGQQVTLRCSPKSGHDTVSWYQQALGQGPQFIFQYYEEEERQRGNFPDRFSGHQFPNYSSELNVNALLLGDSALYLCASSLGLAVIPKETQYFGPGTRLLVL.

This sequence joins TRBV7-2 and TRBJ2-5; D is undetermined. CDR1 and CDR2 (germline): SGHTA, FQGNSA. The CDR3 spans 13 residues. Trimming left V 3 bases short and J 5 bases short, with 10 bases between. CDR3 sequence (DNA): TGTGCCAGCAGCTTCGCAGTCACGGAGACCCAGTACTTC. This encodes CASSFAVTETQYF.

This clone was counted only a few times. The CDR3 reads CASSVTSTDTQYF. DNA for the CDR3: TGTGCCAGCAGCGTTACCTCGACAGATACGCAGTATTTT. This chain uses TRBV7-9 with TRBJ2-3; D is undetermined. Trimming pared 5 bases from V and 3 bases from J, leaving 9 bases between. In germline, CDR1 is SEHNR, CDR2 FQNEAQ (reference sequence). The CDR3 is made up of 13 amino acids.

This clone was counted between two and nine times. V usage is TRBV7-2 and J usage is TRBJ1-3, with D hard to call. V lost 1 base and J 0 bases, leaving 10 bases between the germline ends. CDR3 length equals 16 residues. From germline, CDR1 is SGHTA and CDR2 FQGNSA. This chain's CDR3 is CASSLVLDNSGNTIYF. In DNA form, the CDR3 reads TGTGCCAGCAGCTTAGTTCTCGACAACTCTGGAAACACCATATATTTT.

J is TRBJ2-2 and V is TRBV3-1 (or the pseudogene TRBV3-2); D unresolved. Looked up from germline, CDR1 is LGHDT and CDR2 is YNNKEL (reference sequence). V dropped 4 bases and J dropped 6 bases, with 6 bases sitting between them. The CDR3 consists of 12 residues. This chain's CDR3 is CASSPPSGELFF. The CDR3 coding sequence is TGTGCCAGCAGCCCACCGTCCGGGGAGCTGTTTTTT.

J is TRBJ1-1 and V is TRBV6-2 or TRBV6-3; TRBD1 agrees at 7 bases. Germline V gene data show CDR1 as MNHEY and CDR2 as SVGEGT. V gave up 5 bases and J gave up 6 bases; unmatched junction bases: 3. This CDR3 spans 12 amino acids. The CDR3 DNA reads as TGTGCCAGCAGTCACGGACAGGCTGAAGCTTTCTTT. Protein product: CASSHGQAEAFF.

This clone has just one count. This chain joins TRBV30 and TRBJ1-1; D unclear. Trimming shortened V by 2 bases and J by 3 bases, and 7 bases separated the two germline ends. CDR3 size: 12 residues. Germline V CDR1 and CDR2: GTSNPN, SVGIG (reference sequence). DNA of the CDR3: TGTGCCTGGAGTAAGAGGGACACTGAAGCTTTCTTT. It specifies CAWSKRDTEAFF. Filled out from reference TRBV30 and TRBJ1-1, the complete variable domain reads SQTIHQWPATLVQPVGSPLSLECTVEGTSNPNLYWYRQAAGRGLQLLFYSVGIGQISSEVPQNLSASRPQDRQFILSSKKLLLSDSGFYLCAWSKRDTEAFFGQGTRLTVV.

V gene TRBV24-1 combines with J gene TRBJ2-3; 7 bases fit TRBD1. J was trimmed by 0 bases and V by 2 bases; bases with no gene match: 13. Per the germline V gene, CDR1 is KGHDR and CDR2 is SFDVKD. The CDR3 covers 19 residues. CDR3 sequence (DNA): TGTGCCACCAGTGATTCATTCGGACAGGCACCTTTTAGCACAGATACGCAGTATTTT. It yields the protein CATSDSFGQAPFSTDTQYF.

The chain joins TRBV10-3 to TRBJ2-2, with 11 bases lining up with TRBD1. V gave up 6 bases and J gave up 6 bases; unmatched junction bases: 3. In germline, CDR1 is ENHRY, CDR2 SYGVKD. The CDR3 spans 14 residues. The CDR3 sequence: CAIREGQGAGELFF. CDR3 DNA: TGTGCCATCAGGGAGGGACAGGGGGCCGGGGAGCTGTTTTTT.

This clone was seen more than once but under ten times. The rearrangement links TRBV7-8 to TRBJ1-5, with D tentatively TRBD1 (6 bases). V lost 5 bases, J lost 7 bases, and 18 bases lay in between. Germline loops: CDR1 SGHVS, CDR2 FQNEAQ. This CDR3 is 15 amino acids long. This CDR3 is CASSPGAGAGQPQHF. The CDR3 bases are TGTGCCAGCAGCCCAGGAGCGGGGGCCGGGCAGCCCCAGCATTTT. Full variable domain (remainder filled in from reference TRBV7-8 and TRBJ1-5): GAGVSQSPRYKVAKRGQDVALRCDPISGHVSLFWYQQALGQGPEFLTYFQNEAQLDKSGLPSDRFFAERPEGSVSTLKIQRTQQEDSAVYLCASSPGAGAGQPQHFGDGTRLSIL.

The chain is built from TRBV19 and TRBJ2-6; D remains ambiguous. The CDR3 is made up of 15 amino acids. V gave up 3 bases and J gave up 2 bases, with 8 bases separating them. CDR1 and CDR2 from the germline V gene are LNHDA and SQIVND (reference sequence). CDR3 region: CASSMGGTGANVLTF. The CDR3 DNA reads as TGTGCCAGTAGTATGGGCGGCACTGGGGCCAACGTCCTGACTTTC.

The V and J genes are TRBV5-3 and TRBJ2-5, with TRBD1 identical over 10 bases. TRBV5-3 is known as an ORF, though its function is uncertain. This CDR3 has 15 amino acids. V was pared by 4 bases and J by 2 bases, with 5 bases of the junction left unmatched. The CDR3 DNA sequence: TGTGCCAGAAGCAGGGGACAGGGGTTACAAGAGACCCAGTACTTC. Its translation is CARSRGQGLQETQYF.

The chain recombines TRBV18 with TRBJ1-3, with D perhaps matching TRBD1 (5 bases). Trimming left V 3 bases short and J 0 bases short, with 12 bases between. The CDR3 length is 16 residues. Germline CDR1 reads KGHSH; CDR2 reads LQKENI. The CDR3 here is CASSPSPGSSGNTIYF. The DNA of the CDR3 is TGTGCCAGCTCACCTTCTCCAGGGAGCTCTGGAAACACCATATATTTT.

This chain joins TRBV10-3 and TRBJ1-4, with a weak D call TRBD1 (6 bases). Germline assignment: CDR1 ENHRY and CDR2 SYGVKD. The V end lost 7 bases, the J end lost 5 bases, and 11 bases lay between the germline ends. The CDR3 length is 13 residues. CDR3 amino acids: CAITRGENEKLFF. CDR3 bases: TGTGCCATCACTAGGGGGGAGAATGAAAAACTGTTTTTT.

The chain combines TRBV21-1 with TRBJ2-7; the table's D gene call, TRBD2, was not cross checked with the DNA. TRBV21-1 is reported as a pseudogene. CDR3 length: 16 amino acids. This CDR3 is CASSNFGLAGPYEQYV. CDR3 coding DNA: TGTGCCAGCAGCAATTTTGGGCTAGCGGGGCCCTACGAGCAGTACGTC.

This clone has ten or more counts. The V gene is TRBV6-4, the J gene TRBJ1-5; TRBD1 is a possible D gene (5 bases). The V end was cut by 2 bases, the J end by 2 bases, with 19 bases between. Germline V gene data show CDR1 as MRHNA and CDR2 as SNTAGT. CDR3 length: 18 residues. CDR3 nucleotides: TGTGCCAGCAGTGACCCCTCTATTCAGGGAGAGGGCAATCAGCCCCAGCATTTT. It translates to CASSDPSIQGEGNQPQHF.

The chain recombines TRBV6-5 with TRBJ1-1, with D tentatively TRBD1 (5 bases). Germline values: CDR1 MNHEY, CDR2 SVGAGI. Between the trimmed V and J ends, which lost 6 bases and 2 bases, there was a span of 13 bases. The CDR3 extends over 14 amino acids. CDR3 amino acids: CASSLDRSNTEAFF. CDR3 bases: TGTGCCAGCAGCCTAGACAGATCAAACACTGAAGCTTTCTTT.